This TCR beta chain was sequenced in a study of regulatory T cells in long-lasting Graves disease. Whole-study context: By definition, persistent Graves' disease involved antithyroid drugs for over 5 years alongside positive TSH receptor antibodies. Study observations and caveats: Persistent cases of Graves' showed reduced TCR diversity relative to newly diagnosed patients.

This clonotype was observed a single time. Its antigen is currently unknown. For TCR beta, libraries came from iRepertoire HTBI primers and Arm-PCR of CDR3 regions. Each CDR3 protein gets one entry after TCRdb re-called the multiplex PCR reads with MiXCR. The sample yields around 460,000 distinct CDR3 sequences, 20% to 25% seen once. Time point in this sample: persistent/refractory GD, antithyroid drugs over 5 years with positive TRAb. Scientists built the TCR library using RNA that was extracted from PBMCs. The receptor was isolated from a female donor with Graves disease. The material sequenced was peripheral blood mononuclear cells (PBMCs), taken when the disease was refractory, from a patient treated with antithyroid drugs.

CDR3 amino acids: CASSLTRTGAYSETQYF. In DNA form, the CDR3 reads TGCGCCAGCAGCCTGACGAGGACAGGGGCGTATTCGGAGACCCAGTACTTC. The chain carries TRBV5-1 and TRBJ2-5; 9 nucleotides align to TRBD1. V trimming: 4 bases; J trimming: 5 bases; junction bases outside the gene matches: 15. The CDR3 length is 17 residues. CDR1 and CDR2 (germline): SGHRS, YFSETQ.